The 25 T cell receptor beta chains below come from one sample, sequenced in a study of beta chain features in type 1 diabetes. The investigators reverse transcribed all of the isolated RNA, so they sequenced expressed TCRB transcripts. The method was immunoSEQ multiplex PCR; TCRdb's version includes in-frame clones alone and lacks a portion of them. The profile shows 120,000 to 150,000 clones, about 51% of them singletons. Sequencing was performed on Tregs from blood. The receptor source for this set is a man aged 18 to 30 in good health.

The chain is built from TRBV10-1 and TRBJ1-2, with a weak D call TRBD1 (6 bases). The germline CDR1 and CDR2 sequences are WNHNN and SYGVQD (reference sequence). Trimming pared 2 bases from V and 4 bases from J, leaving 17 bases between. The CDR3 is 16 amino acids. CDR3 bases: TGCGCCAGCAGTGAGAAGAAACTTGGACAGTGCTATGGCTACACCTTC. Protein sequence: CASSEKKLGQCYGYTF.

This clone has more than one count but fewer than ten. The J gene is TRBJ2-7, the V gene TRBV10-3; the D is unclear. CDR1 and CDR2 (germline): ENHRY, SYGVKD. The CDR3 runs to 15 residues. V was clipped by 0 bases and J by 0 bases, with 9 bases between them. In DNA, the CDR3 is TGTGCCATCAGTGAGTCGGGCCTACCCTCCTACGAGCAGTACTTC. This translates into CAISESGLPSYEQYF.

The chain carries TRBV5-1 and TRBJ1-1; 10 positions agree with TRBD1. The CDR3 runs to 15 residues. The J segment lost 5 bases and the V segment lost 0 bases, leaving 4 bases of the junction unmatched. The germline V gene encodes CDR1 SGHRS and CDR2 YFSETQ. The CDR3 nucleotides are TGCGCCAGCAGCTTGGCCGGGACAGGGGAAACTGAAGCTTTCTTT. Encoded protein: CASSLAGTGETEAFF.

This chain joins TRBV7-9 and TRBJ1-1; 7 nucleotides align to TRBD1. The germline V gene has CDR1 SEHNR and CDR2 FQNEAQ (reference sequence). The CDR3 runs 15 residues. V lost 5 bases and J lost 1; bases outside the gene matches: 7. In nucleotides, the CDR3 is TGTGCCAGCAGCCAGATACAGGGGACGAACACTGAAGCTTTCTTT. Its translation is CASSQIQGTNTEAFF.

DNA of the CDR3: TGTGCCAGCAGCTTTTTGTCAGGCGGGACCGGGGAGCTGTTTTTT. Protein product: CASSFLSGGTGELFF. This chain links TRBV5-6 with TRBJ2-2; possibly TRBD2 for D (5 bases). Trimming removed 2 bases at V and 5 bases at J, with 13 bases between. CDR3 length: 15 amino acids. Germline CDR1 is SGHDT and CDR2 is YYEEEE.

V usage is TRBV6-5 and J usage is TRBJ1-4, with D unclear. Germline CDR1 is MNHEY and CDR2 is SVGAGI. Deletions cut 6 bases from V and 2 bases from J, with 13 bases between. This CDR3 has 15 residues. CDR3 in amino acids: CASSPMSTTNEKLFF. As DNA, the CDR3 is TGTGCCAGCAGCCCTATGAGTACGACTAATGAAAAACTGTTTTTT.

The chain joins TRBV10-2 to TRBJ2-7, with TRBD1 matching 9 bases. The germline gives CDR1 WSHSY, CDR2 SAAADI. CDR3 length: 13 amino acids. Unmatched junction bases numbered 11, after V lost 4 bases and J lost 13 bases. The CDR3 loop reads CASSVDRGLVFYF. The DNA for the CDR3 is TGCGCCAGCAGTGTGGACAGGGGCCTGGTTTTTTACTTC.

In its sample, this clone was seen a few times. The rearrangement links TRBV11-2 to TRBJ2-7; D is uncertain. With 8 bases removed from V and 3 bases from J, the gap between germline ends came to 11 bases. CDR3 length equals 12 residues. Germline CDR1 reads SGHAT; CDR2 reads FQNNGV. CDR3 loop: CASGPGVYEQYF. The CDR3 coding sequence is TGTGCCAGCGGCCCGGGTGTCTACGAGCAGTACTTC. The full variable domain, completed using reference TRBV11-2 and TRBJ2-7, is EAGVAQSPRYKIIEKRQSVAFWCNPISGHATLYWYQQILGQGPKLLIQFQNNGVVDDSQLPKDRFSAERLKGVDSTLKIQPAKLEDSAVYLCASGPGVYEQYFGPGTRLTVT.

This chain joins TRBV6-5 and TRBJ2-3; D is uncertain. Trimming shortened V by 0 bases and J by 1 base, and 5 bases separated the two germline ends. Germline CDR1 is MNHEY and CDR2 is SVGAGI. CDR3 length: 14 amino acids. The CDR3 sequence is CASSYSPGTDTQYF. In nucleotides, the CDR3 is TGTGCCAGCAGTTACTCCCCTGGCACAGATACGCAGTATTTT.

J is TRBJ1-1 and V is TRBV21-1; no check of the table's D call, TRBD1, against the DNA was made. TRBV21-1 is described as a pseudogene. The CDR3 sequence is 17 residues long. CDR3 sequence: CASSNHWKRGRETEAFF. The CDR3 nucleotides read TGTGCCAGCAGCAACCACTGGAAAAGGGGGCGTGAGACTGAAGCTTTCTTT.

This clone was counted only a few times. The sample has other DNA sequences that encode this CDR3 too. CDR3 residues: CASSLGAQETQYF. CDR3 nucleotides: TGTGCCAGCAGTTTAGGGGCCCAAGAGACCCAGTACTTC. V and J are TRBV27 and TRBJ2-5; D is perhaps TRBD1 (5 bases). The CDR3 covers 13 residues. The germline V gene encodes CDR1 MNHEY and CDR2 SMNVEV (reference sequence). Trimming shortened V by 2 bases and J by 1 base, and 5 bases separated the two germline ends.

The chain carries TRBV9 and TRBJ2-2, with a weak D call TRBD2 (6 bases). CDR1 is SGDLS, CDR2 YYNGEE, per germline. CDR3 size: 16 residues. V shed 4 bases and J shed 2 bases, with 15 bases lying between them. The CDR3 region is CASSPITGTNTGELFF. The CDR3 DNA reads TGTGCCAGCAGCCCAATAACCGGGACTAACACCGGGGAGCTGTTTTTT. The complete variable domain, with remaining parts taken from reference TRBV9 and TRBJ2-2, reads DSGVTQTPKHLITATGQRVTLRCSPRSGDLSVYWYQQSLDQGLQFLIQYYNGEERAKGNILERFSAQQFPDLHSELNLSSLELGDSALYFCASSPITGTNTGELFFGEGSRLTVL.

The rearrangement uses TRBV6-6 and TRBJ2-5; TRBD1 matches 9 bases. With 6 bases clipped from V and 3 bases from J, the junction kept 8 bases outside the gene matches. Per the germline V gene, CDR1 is MNHNY and CDR2 is SVGAGI (reference sequence). The CDR3 runs to 15 residues. The chain's CDR3 is CASSVPGQGEETQYF. In nucleotides, the CDR3 is TGTGCCAGCAGCGTCCCGGGACAGGGCGAAGAGACCCAGTACTTC.

The rearrangement links TRBV5-1 to TRBJ2-1, with TRBD1 as a possible D gene (6 bases). Trimming stripped 0 bases from V and 3 bases from J, with 13 bases between. This CDR3 spans 16 amino acids. CDR1 and CDR2 (germline): SGHRS, YFSETQ. The CDR3: CASSLEQGPLYNEQFF. The DNA for the CDR3 is TGCGCCAGCAGCTTGGAACAGGGCCCTCTCTACAATGAGCAGTTCTTC.

The rearrangement uses TRBV28 and TRBJ1-2, with D uncertain. Germline values: CDR1 MDHEN, CDR2 SYDVKM. The CDR3 consists of 15 residues. V was cut by 5 bases and J by 4 bases, with 17 bases left in between. The CDR3 region is CASSLSPKEPYGYTF. The CDR3 DNA reads as TGTGCCAGCAGTCTAAGCCCGAAAGAACCCTATGGCTACACCTTC.

The rearrangement links TRBV27 to TRBJ2-3; D might be TRBD2 (6 bases). The germline V gene has CDR1 MNHEY and CDR2 SMNVEV (reference sequence). This CDR3 spans 17 amino acids. Trimming removed 1 base from V and 2 bases from J, with 16 bases in between. CDR3: CASSLFGGVRFTDTQYF. The CDR3 nucleotides are TGTGCCAGCAGTTTATTCGGGGGTGTCCGTTTCACAGATACGCAGTATTTT.

CDR3 in DNA: TGTGCCAGCAGCCCAGTAGGACAGGGAGGGATGAACACTGAAGCTTTCTTT. Translating gives CASSPVGQGGMNTEAFF. The rearrangement links TRBV4-2 to TRBJ1-1; 8 positions agree with TRBD1. J lost 0 bases, V lost 4 bases, and 10 bases had no gene match. CDR1 and CDR2 from the germline V gene are LGHNA and YNFKEQ. The CDR3 length is 17 residues.

The table lists this clone with a few counts. The chain uses TRBV5-1 and TRBJ2-3; a weak D match, TRBD2 (6 bases). The CDR3 covers 14 residues. The ends were cut back, 5 bases at V and 5 bases at J, with 15 bases in the middle. Germline V gives CDR1 SGHRS, CDR2 YFSETQ. CDR3 sequence (DNA): TGCGCCAGCAGGTATATAGCGGAGGGAGATACGCAGTATTTT. Translated, it gives CASRYIAEGDTQYF.

The J gene is TRBJ1-2, the V gene TRBV4-3, with D uncertain. V was trimmed by 0 bases and J by 4 bases, leaving 6 bases between them. The CDR3 consists of 13 residues. Looked up from germline, CDR1 is LGHNA and CDR2 is YSLEER. CDR3 coding DNA: TGCGCCAGCAGCCAAGACGGGATCTATGGCTACACCTTC. This sequence encodes CASSQDGIYGYTF.

The chain has TRBV7-2 and TRBJ2-7; tentative D call: TRBD1 (6 bases). Trimming removed 4 bases at V and 2 bases at J, with 15 bases between. CDR3 length equals 15 residues. From germline, CDR1 is SGHTA and CDR2 FQGNSA. The CDR3 DNA reads TGTGCCAGCAGCTGGAGGCCGGGACAAGCCTACGAGCAGTACTTC. It specifies CASSWRPGQAYEQYF.

The chain uses TRBV9 and TRBJ2-1; perhaps TRBD2 as D (7 bases). V lost 5 bases and J lost 7, with 19 bases in between. CDR3 length equals 15 residues. Germline V gene lookup returns CDR1 SGDLS and CDR2 YYNGEE. This CDR3 is CASRRGGAVGNEQFF. The CDR3 bases are TGTGCCAGCAGAAGGGGGGGGGCAGTCGGAAATGAGCAGTTCTTC. The whole variable domain, filled in from reference TRBV9 and TRBJ2-1, reads DSGVTQTPKHLITATGQRVTLRCSPRSGDLSVYWYQQSLDQGLQFLIQYYNGEERAKGNILERFSAQQFPDLHSELNLSSLELGDSALYFCASRRGGAVGNEQFFGPGTRLTVL.

The chain is built from TRBV13 and TRBJ2-1; 9 nucleotides line up with TRBD1. Unmatched junction bases numbered 3, after V lost 6 bases and J lost 6 bases. The CDR3 sequence is 13 residues long. Germline assignment: CDR1 PRHDT and CDR2 FYEKMQ (reference sequence). CDR3 residues: CASRSDRGNEQFF. The DNA for the CDR3 is TGTGCCAGCAGGTCGGACAGGGGCAATGAGCAGTTCTTC.

The rearrangement links TRBV6-9 to TRBJ1-2; 8 nucleotides match TRBD1. Per germline, CDR1 MNHGY and CDR2 SVAAGI. Unmatched junction bases numbered 9, after V lost 4 bases and J lost 5 bases. CDR3 length: 15 residues. CDR3: CASSLTRTGWYGYTF. The CDR3 nucleotides read TGTGCCAGCAGTTTAACCCGGACAGGGTGGTATGGCTACACCTTC.

This clone was seen more than once but under ten times. The chain couples TRBV29-1 to TRBJ2-3; possibly TRBD2 for D (6 bases). From germline, CDR1 is SQVTM and CDR2 ANQGSEA. V lost 6 bases, J lost 2 bases, and 9 bases lay in between. CDR3 length: 12 residues. The CDR3 sequence: CSVRGLTDTQYF. Here the CDR3 DNA reads TGCAGCGTCCGGGGACTCACAGATACGCAGTATTTT.

This clone was seen once. The chain couples TRBV4-2 to TRBJ1-1, with 10 bases aligning to TRBD1. Germline CDR1 and CDR2: LGHNA and YNFKEQ. This CDR3 has 20 residues. The junction had 15 bases not matched to a gene; V was cut back by 1 base and J by 1 base. CDR3 nucleotides: TGTGCCAGCAGCCAAGTTCTGGGACAGGGGCTTCCCAGGGCGAACACTGAAGCTTTCTTT. It encodes CASSQVLGQGLPRANTEAFF.